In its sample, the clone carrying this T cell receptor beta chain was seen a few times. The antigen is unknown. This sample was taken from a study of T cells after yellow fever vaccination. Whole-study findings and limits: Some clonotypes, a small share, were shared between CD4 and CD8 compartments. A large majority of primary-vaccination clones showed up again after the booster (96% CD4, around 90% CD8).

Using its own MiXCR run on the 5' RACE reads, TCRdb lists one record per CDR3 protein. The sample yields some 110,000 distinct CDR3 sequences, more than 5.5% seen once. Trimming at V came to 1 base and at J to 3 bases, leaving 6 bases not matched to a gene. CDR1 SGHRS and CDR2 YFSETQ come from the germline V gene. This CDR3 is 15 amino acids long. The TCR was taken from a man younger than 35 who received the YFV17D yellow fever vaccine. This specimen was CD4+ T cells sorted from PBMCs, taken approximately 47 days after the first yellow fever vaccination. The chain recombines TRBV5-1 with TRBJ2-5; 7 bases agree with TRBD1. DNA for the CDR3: TGCGCCAGCAGCTTGTACGGTACAGGGGAAGAGACCCAGTACTTC. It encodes CASSLYGTGEETQYF.